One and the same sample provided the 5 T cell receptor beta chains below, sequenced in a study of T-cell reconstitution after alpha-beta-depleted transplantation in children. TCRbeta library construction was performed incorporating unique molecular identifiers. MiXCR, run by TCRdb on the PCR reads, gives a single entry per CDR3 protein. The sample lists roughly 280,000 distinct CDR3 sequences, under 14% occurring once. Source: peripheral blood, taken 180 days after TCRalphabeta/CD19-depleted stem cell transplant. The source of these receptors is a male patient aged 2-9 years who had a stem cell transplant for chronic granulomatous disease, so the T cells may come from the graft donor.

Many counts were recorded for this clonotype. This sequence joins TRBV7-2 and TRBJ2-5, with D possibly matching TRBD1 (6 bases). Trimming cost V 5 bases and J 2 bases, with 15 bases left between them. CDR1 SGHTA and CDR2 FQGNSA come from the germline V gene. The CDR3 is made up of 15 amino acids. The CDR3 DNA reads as TGTGCCAGCAGCGCCCTACAGGGAAGGCAAGAGACCCAGTACTTC. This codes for CASSALQGRQETQYF.

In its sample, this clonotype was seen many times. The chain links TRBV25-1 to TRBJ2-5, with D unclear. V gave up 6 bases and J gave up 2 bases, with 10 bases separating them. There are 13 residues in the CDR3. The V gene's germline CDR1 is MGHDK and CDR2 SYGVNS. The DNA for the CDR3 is TGTGCCAGCAGGCTTTCACAGCAAGAGACCCAGTACTTC. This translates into CASRLSQQETQYF.

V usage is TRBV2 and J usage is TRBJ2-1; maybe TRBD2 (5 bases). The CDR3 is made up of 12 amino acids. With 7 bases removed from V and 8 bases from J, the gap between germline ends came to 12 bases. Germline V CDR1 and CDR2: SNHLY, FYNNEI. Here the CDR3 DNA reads TGTGCCAGCAATCTTAAGGGAGATGAGCAGTTCTTC. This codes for CASNLKGDEQFF.

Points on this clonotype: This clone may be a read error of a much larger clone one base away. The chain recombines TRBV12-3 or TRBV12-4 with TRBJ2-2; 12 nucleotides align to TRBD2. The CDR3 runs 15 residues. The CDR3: CASTLAGGGTRELFF. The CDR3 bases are TGTGCCAGCACCCTAGCGGGAGGGGGCACCAGGGAGCTGTTTTTT.

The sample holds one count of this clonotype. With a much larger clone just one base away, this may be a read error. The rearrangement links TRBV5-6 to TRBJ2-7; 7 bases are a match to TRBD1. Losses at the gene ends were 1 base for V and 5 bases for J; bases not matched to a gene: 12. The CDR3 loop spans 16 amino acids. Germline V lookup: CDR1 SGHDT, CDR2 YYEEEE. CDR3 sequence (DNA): TGTGCCAGCAGCTTGCCCCACAGGGGAAAAGTGAACGAGCAGTACTTC. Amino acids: CASSLPHRGKVNEQYF.